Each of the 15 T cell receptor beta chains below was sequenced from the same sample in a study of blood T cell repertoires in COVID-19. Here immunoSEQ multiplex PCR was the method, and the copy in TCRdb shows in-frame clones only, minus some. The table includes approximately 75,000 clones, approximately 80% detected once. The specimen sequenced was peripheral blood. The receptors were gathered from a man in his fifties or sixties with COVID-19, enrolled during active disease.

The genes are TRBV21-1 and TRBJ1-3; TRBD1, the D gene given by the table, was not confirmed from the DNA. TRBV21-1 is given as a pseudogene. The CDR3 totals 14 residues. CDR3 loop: CASSADRGGNTIYF. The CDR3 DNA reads TGTGCCAGCAGCGCCGACAGGGGAGGGAACACCATATATTTT.

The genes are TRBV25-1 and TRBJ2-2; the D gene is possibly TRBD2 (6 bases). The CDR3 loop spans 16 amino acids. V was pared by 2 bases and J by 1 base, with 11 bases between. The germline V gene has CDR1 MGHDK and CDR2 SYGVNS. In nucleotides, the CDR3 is TGTGCCAGCAGTGAAATGGTAGCGGAGAACACCGGGGAGCTGTTTTTT. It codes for CASSEMVAENTGELFF.

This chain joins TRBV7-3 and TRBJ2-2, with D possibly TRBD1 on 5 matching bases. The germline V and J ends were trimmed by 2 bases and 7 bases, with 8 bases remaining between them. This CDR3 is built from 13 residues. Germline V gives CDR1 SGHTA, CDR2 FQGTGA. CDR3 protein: CASSLPGNGELFF. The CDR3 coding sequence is TGTGCCAGCAGCTTACCAGGGAACGGGGAGCTGTTTTTT.

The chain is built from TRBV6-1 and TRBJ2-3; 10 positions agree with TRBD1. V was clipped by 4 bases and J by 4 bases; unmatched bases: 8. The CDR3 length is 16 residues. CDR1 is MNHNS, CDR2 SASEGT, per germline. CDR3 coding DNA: TGTGCCAGCAGTGCCGGGGACAGGGGAGGCGCAGATACGCAGTATTTT. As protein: CASSAGDRGGADTQYF.

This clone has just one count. CDR3 in DNA: TGCGCCAGCAGCTCTTGGACAGGGACGTTGGGCAATGAGCAGTTCTTC. Residues: CASSSWTGTLGNEQFF. This chain joins TRBV5-1 and TRBJ2-1; the match to TRBD1 covers 8 bases. Germline CDR1 is SGHRS and CDR2 is YFSETQ. Germline trimming cut 3 bases from V and 6 bases from J; bases unmatched to any gene: 11. The CDR3 is made up of 16 amino acids.

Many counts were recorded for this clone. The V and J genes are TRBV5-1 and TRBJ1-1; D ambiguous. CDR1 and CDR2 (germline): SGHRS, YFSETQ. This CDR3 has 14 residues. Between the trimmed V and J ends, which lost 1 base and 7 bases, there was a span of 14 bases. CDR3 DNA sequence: TGCGCCAGCAGCTTGTCTACTGACAAGATTGAAGCTTTCTTT. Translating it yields CASSLSTDKIEAFF.

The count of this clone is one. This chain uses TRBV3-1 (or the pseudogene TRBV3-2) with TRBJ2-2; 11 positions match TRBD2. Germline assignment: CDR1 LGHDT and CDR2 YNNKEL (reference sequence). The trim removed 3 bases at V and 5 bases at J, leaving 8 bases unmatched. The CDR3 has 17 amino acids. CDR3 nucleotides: TGTGCCAGCAGCCATGATTCATTAGCGGGAGGGACCGGGGAGCTGTTTTTT. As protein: CASSHDSLAGGTGELFF.

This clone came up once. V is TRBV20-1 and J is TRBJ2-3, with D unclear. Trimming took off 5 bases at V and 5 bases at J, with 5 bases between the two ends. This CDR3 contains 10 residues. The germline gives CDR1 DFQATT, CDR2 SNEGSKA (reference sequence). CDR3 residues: CSAPKDTQYF. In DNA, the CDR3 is TGCAGTGCTCCAAAAGATACGCAGTATTTT.

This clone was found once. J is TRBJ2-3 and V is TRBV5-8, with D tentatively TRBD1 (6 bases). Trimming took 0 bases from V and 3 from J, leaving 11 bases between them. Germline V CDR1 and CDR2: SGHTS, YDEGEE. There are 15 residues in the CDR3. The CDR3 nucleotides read TGTGCCAGCAGCTTGGAGGGGGTTGAGACAGATACGCAGTATTTT. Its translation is CASSLEGVETDTQYF.

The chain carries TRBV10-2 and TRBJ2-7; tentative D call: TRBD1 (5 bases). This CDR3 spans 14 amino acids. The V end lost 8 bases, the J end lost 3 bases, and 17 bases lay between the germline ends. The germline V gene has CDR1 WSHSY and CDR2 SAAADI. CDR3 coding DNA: TGCGCCAGCGAGCCCGGCGGAAGGGGCTACGAGCAGTACTTC. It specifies CASEPGGRGYEQYF.

CDR3 region: CSVEGTPNTGELFF. In DNA, the CDR3 is TGCAGCGTTGAAGGGACACCCAACACCGGGGAGCTGTTTTTT. The chain couples TRBV29-1 to TRBJ2-2; D might be TRBD1 (5 bases). CDR1 is SQVTM, CDR2 ANQGSEA, per germline. V lost 1 base, J lost 2 bases, and 8 bases lay in between. The length of the CDR3 is 14 residues.

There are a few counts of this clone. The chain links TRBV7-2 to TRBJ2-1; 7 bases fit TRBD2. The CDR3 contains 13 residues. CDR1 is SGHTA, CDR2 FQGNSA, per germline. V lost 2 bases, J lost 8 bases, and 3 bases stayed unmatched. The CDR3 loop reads CASSLSGVDEQFF. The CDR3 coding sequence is TGTGCCAGCAGCTTAAGCGGGGTGGATGAGCAGTTCTTC.

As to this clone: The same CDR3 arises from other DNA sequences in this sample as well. The CDR3, as DNA: TGTGCCAGCAGCCCGAGGGGGGAGACCCAGTACTTC. It encodes CASSPRGETQYF. This rearrangement joins TRBV7-8 to TRBJ2-5; TRBD1 is a possible D gene (6 bases). Trimming stripped 5 bases from V and 5 bases from J, with 9 bases between. Germline loops: CDR1 SGHVS, CDR2 FQNEAQ. This CDR3 is built from 12 residues.

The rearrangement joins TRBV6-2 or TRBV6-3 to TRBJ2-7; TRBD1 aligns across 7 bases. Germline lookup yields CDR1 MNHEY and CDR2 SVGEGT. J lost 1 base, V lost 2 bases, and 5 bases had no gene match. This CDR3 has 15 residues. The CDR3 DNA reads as TGTGCCAGCAGTTACCCGGGACAGATTTCCTACGAGCAGTACTTC. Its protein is CASSYPGQISYEQYF.

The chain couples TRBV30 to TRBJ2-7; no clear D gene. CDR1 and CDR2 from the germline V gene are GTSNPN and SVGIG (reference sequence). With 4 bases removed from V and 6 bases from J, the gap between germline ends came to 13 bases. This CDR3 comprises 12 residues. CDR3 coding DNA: TGTGCCTGGAATTCTCGACACGGCGAGCAGTACTTC. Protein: CAWNSRHGEQYF.